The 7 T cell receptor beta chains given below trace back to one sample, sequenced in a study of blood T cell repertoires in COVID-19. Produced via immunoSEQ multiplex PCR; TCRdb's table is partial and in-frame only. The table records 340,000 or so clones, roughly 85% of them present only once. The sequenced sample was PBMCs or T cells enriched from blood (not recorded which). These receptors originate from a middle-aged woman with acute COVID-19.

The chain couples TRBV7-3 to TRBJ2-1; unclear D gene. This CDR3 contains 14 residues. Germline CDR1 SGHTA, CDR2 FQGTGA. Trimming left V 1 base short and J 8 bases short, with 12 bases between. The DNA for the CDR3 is TGTGCCAGCAGCTTAAGTTTTGTGTCGGATGAGCAGTTCTTC. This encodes CASSLSFVSDEQFF.

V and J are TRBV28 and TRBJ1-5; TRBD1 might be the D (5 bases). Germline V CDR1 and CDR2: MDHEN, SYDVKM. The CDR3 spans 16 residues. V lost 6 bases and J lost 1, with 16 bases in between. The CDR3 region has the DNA TGTGCCAGCAGCACCCTGACGCAGGGAAGCAATCAGCCCCAGCATTTT. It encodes CASSTLTQGSNQPQHF.

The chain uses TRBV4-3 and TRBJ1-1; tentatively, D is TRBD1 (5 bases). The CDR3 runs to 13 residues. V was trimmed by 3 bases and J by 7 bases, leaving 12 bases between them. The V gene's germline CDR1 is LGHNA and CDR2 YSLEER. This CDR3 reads CASSQAGGGEAFF. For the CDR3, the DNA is TGCGCCAGCAGCCAGGCCGGGGGGGGTGAAGCTTTCTTT.

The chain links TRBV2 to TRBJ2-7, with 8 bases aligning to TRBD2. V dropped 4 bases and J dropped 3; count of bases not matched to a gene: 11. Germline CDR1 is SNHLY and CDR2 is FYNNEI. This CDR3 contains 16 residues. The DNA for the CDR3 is TGTGCCAGCAGTGGTGGGCGGGGGGAGTATAACTACGAGCAGTACTTC. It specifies CASSGGRGEYNYEQYF.

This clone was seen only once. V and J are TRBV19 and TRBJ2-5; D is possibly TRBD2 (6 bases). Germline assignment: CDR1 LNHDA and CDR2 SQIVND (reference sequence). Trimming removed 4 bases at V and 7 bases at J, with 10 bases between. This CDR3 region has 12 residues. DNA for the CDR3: TGTGCCAGTAGTACCGCCGGGGGGACCCAGTACTTC. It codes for CASSTAGGTQYF.

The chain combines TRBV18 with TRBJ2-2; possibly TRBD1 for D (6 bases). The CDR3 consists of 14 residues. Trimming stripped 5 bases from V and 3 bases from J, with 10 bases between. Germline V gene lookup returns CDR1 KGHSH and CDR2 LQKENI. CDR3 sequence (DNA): TGTGCCAGCTCAAGGACAGAATACACCGGGGAGCTGTTTTTT. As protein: CASSRTEYTGELFF. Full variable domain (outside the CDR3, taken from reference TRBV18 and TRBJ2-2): NAGVMQNPRHLVRRRGQEARLRCSPMKGHSHVYWYRQLPEEGLKFMVYLQKENIIDESGMPKERFSAEFPKEGPSILRIQQVVRGDSAAYFCASSRTEYTGELFFGEGSRLTVL.

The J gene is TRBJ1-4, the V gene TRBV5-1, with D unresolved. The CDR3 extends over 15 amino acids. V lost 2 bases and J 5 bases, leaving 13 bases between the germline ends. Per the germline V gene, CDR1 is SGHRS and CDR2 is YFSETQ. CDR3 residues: CASSFGGLTNEKLFF. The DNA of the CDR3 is TGCGCCAGCAGCTTTGGAGGACTGACGAATGAAAAACTGTTTTTT.